This TCR beta chain was observed in a study of blood T cell repertoires in COVID-19. Study overall: T cells, B-cell-depleted T cells, or PBMCs provided the cDNA or gDNA that served as material.

In the original analysis: From reference gene primer amplification, estimates of nucleated cell counts were derived. Libraries were prepared by immunoSEQ multiplex PCR; TCRdb keeps only in-frame clonotypes and omits some of them. That table gives V, J and clone size, and the DNA gave D and trimming. The sample lists about 160,000 clones, about 85% occurring once. Trimming removed 5 bases at V and 0 bases at J, with 2 bases between. This CDR3 has 13 residues. Germline V lookup: CDR1 SEHNR, CDR2 FQNEAQ (reference sequence). What was sequenced was peripheral blood. The chain employs TRBV7-9 and TRBJ2-6; D call uncertain. The source of this sequence is a man aged 40-55 years with acute or convalescent COVID-19. The CDR3 DNA follows: TGTGCCAGCAGCCGCTCTGGGGCCAACGTCCTGACTTTC. Translated, it gives CASSRSGANVLTF.